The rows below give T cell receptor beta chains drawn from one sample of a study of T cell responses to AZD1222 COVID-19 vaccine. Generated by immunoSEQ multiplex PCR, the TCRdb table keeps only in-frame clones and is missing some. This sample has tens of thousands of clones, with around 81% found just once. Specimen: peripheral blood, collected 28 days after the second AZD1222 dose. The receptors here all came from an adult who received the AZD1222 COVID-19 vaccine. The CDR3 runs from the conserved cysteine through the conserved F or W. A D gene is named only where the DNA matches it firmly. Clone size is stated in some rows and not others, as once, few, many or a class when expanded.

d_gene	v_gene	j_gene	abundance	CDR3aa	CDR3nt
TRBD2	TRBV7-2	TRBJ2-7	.	CASSSWRLAGPSYEQYF	TGTGCCAGCAGCTCATGGCGGCTAGCGGGTCCCTCCTACGAGCAGTACTTC
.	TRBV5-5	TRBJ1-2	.	CASSLAAGSQYGYTF	TGTGCCAGCAGCTTGGCTGCAGGGTCCCAGTATGGCTACACCTTC
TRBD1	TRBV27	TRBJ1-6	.	CASSLSSAGGYSPLHF	TGTGCCAGCAGTTTATCATCGGCAGGGGGATATTCACCCCTCCACTTT
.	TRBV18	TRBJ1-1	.	CASSPRRGGTEAFF	TGTGCCAGCTCACCCCGAAGGGGAGGCACTGAAGCTTTCTTT
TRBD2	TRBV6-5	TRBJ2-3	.	CASSLQREGTHTQYF	TGTGCCAGCAGTTTGCAGCGGGAGGGTACGCATACGCAGTATTTT
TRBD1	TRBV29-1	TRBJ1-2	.	CSVLTGEDYGYTF	TGCAGCGTGCTGACAGGGGAGGACTATGGCTACACCTTC
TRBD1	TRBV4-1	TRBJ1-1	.	CASSQGGQGSTEAFF	TGCGCCAGCAGCCAAGGGGGACAGGGGTCGACTGAAGCTTTCTTT
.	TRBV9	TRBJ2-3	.	CASSVGGTTDTQYF	TGTGCCAGCAGCGTAGGGGGGACCACAGATACGCAGTATTTT
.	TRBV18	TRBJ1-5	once	CASSPGGGGQPQHF	TGTGCCAGCTCACCGGGTGGAGGAGGTCAGCCCCAGCATTTT
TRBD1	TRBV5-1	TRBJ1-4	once	CASSLGSRTGGEKLFF	TGCGCCAGCAGCTTGGGTTCTAGGACAGGGGGAGAAAAACTGTTTTTT
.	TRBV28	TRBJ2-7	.	CASSLGPPKSYEQYF	TGTGCCAGCAGTTTAGGCCCGCCAAAATCCTACGAGCAGTACTTC
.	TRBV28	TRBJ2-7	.	CASRLGGQGAAKAYEQYF	TGTGCCAGCCGACTCGGGGGGCAGGGGGCAGCGAAGGCCTACGAGCAGTACTTC
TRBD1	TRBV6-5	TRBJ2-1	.	CASSLTGTGTFNEQFF	TGTGCCAGCAGTTTAACCGGGACAGGGACCTTTAATGAGCAGTTCTTC
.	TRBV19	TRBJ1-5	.	CASSIDRWTQPQHF	TGTGCCAGTAGTATAGATCGTTGGACTCAGCCCCAGCATTTT
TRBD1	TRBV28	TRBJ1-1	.	CASSTGGQIGTEAFF	TGTGCCAGCAGTACGGGGGGACAGATCGGCACTGAAGCTTTCTTT